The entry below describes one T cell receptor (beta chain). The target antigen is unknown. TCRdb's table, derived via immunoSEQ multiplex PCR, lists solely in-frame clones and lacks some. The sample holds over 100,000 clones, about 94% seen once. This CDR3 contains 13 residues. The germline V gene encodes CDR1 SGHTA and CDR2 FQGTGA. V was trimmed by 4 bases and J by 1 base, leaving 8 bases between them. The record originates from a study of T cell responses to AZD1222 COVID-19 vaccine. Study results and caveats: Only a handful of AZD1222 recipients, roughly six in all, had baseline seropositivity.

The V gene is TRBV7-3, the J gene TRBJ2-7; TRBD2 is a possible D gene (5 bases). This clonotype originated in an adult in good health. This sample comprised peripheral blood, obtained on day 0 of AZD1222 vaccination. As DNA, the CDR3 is TGTGCCAGCAGCTGGGGAGAGTCCTACGAGCAGTACTTC. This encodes CASSWGESYEQYF.